The 15 T cell receptor beta chains below were found in one sample sequenced in a study of glioma-infiltrating T cells after dendritic cell vaccination. Described time point: after dendritic cell vaccination, including at tumor progression/relapse. Sequenced by immunoSEQ multiplex PCR; TCRdb stores in-frame clones only, minus some. The sample yields some 10,000 clones, more than 65% seen once. The sequencing used blood, collected after dendritic cell vaccination. The receptors stem from a human donor with glioblastoma.

This sequence joins TRBV6-5 and TRBJ1-1; TRBD1 aligns across 7 bases. The V segment lost 0 bases and the J segment 5 bases; nucleotides outside the gene matches: 3. The length of the CDR3 is 14 residues. Germline assignment: CDR1 MNHEY and CDR2 SVGAGI. The CDR3 here is CASSYSGQVTEAFF. For the CDR3, the DNA is TGTGCCAGCAGTTACTCTGGACAGGTTACTGAAGCTTTCTTT.

V usage is TRBV29-1 and J usage is TRBJ2-1; TRBD1 matches at 7 bases. This CDR3 spans 13 amino acids. Germline-derived CDR1 and CDR2 are SQVTM and ANQGSEA. V lost 7 bases and J lost 4; bases outside the gene matches: 7. CDR3 amino acids: CSATRQGYNEQFF. In DNA, the CDR3 is TGCAGCGCTACAAGACAGGGATACAATGAGCAGTTCTTC.

V usage is TRBV4-1 and J usage is TRBJ2-2; TRBD2 matches at 11 bases. V shed 0 bases and J 4 bases; nucleotides not matched to a gene: 10. Germline CDR1 is MGHRA and CDR2 is YSYEKL. The CDR3 runs 19 residues. The CDR3 DNA is TGCGCCAGCAGCCAAGATGGAATAGCGGGAGGGCCGGTCACCGGGGAGCTGTTTTTT. It codes for CASSQDGIAGGPVTGELFF.

The genes are TRBV10-1 and TRBJ2-7; 10 positions match TRBD2. The V segment lost 10 bases and the J segment 2 bases; nucleotides outside the gene matches: 8. The V gene's germline CDR1 is WNHNN and CDR2 SYGVQD (reference sequence). The CDR3 length is 14 residues. The CDR3, as DNA: TGCGCCACCAAAACTAGCGGGACCACCTACGAGCAGTACTTC. It encodes CATKTSGTTYEQYF.

The rearrangement joins TRBV2 to TRBJ2-5, with 7 bases aligning to TRBD1. Trimming removed 7 bases from V and 14 bases from J; junction bases left unmatched: 10. Per the germline V gene, CDR1 is SNHLY and CDR2 is FYNNEI. There are 11 residues in the CDR3. The CDR3 DNA follows: TGTGCCAGCAACAGGGGCACCGACGAATACTTC. It translates to CASNRGTDEYF.

J is TRBJ2-7 and V is TRBV2; D not certain. The V and J ends lost 0 bases and 3 bases respectively, with 9 bases between them. Germline CDR1 reads SNHLY; CDR2 reads FYNNEI. This CDR3 spans 14 amino acids. The CDR3 DNA reads as TGTGCCAGCAGTGAAGCAAGAGGAAACTACGAGCAGTACTTC. It codes for CASSEARGNYEQYF.

The chain employs TRBV28 and TRBJ1-5; weak D call: TRBD1 (6 bases). Trimming stripped 7 bases from V and 3 bases from J, with 7 bases between. Germline V gene data show CDR1 as MDHEN and CDR2 as SYDVKM. CDR3 size: 12 residues. This CDR3 is CASTGDNQPQHF. In DNA, the CDR3 is TGTGCCAGCACAGGGGACAATCAGCCCCAGCATTTT.

V and J are TRBV4-3 and TRBJ2-1; 10 bases fit TRBD2. J lost 2 bases, V lost 2 bases, and 3 bases had no gene match. Germline loops: CDR1 LGHNA, CDR2 YSLEER. This CDR3 contains 16 residues. CDR3 coding DNA: TGCGCCAGCAGCCAAACCCTAGCGGGAGCCTACAATGAGCAGTTCTTC. Translated, it gives CASSQTLAGAYNEQFF.

This clone was detected only once. This chain joins TRBV19 and TRBJ2-5; 7 nucleotides line up with TRBD1. With 3 bases clipped from V and 5 bases from J, the junction kept 0 bases outside the gene matches. The germline CDR1 and CDR2 sequences are LNHDA and SQIVND (reference sequence). This CDR3 has 12 amino acids. The CDR3, as DNA: TGTGCCAGTAGTATGGACAGGGAGACCCAGTACTTC. As protein: CASSMDRETQYF.

The chain recombines TRBV7-2 with TRBJ1-5, with D tentatively TRBD1 (5 bases). This CDR3 has 14 amino acids. CDR1 SGHTA and CDR2 FQGNSA come from the germline V gene. Between the trimmed V and J ends, which lost 2 bases and 2 bases, there was a span of 7 bases. The DNA of the CDR3 is TGTGCCAGCAGCTTATCGACAGGCAATCAGCCCCAGCATTTT. This encodes CASSLSTGNQPQHF.

The gene calls are TRBV5-6 and TRBJ2-5; the D gene is possibly TRBD1 (7 bases). This CDR3 has 17 amino acids. With 4 bases removed from V and 3 bases from J, the gap between germline ends came to 22 bases. Germline V gene sequence: CDR1 SGHDT, CDR2 YYEEEE. The CDR3 DNA is TGTGCCAGCAGCCGGATAACTCAGGGGGGCAAGAAAGAGACCCAGTACTTC. Protein: CASSRITQGGKKETQYF.

V is TRBV10-3 and J is TRBJ2-3; the D is unclear. The CDR3 runs to 15 residues. Trimming stripped 0 bases from V and 3 bases from J, with 10 bases between. The germline CDR1 and CDR2 sequences are ENHRY and SYGVKD. CDR3 DNA: TGTGCCATCAGTGAGTCGGTGAAAGCAACAGATACGCAGTATTTT. Translating it yields CAISESVKATDTQYF.

This clone was seen a few times. The V call is TRBV27, the J call TRBJ1-2; D is unclear. CDR1 MNHEY and CDR2 SMNVEV come from the germline V gene (reference sequence). The CDR3 totals 15 residues. The ends were cut back, 6 bases at V and 4 bases at J, with 18 bases in the middle. In nucleotides, the CDR3 is TGTGCCAGCAGCCCCACGAGGCGCCCCCTCTATGGCTACACCTTC. As protein: CASSPTRRPLYGYTF.

The chain links TRBV2 to TRBJ2-7, with 8 bases aligning to TRBD1. The CDR3 is made up of 15 amino acids. Trimming removed 6 bases from V and 7 bases from J; junction bases left unmatched: 14. From germline, CDR1 is SNHLY and CDR2 FYNNEI. DNA for the CDR3: TGTGCCAGCAGGGAAACTGACAGGGGTACGGGGGAGCAGTACTTC. It yields the protein CASRETDRGTGEQYF.

The chain recombines TRBV7-9 with TRBJ2-7, with 11 bases that match TRBD1. J was trimmed by 4 bases and V by 3 bases; bases with no gene match: 5. CDR3 length: 15 amino acids. Germline CDR1 is SEHNR and CDR2 is FQNEAQ (reference sequence). CDR3 sequence (DNA): TGTGCCAGCAGCTTCTGGGACAGGGGGGTATACGAGCAGTACTTC. This codes for CASSFWDRGVYEQYF.